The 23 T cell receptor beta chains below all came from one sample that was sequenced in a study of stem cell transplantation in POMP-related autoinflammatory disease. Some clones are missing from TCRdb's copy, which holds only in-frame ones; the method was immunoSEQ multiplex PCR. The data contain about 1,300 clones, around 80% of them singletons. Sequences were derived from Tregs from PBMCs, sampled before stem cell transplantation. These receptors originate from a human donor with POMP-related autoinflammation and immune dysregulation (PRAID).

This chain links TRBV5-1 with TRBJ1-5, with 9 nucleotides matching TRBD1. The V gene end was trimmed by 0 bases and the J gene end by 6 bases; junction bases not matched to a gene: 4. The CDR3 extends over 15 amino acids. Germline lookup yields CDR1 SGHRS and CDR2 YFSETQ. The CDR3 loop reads CASSLAGGQGQPQHF. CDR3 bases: TGCGCCAGCAGCTTGGCCGGGGGACAGGGTCAGCCCCAGCATTTT.

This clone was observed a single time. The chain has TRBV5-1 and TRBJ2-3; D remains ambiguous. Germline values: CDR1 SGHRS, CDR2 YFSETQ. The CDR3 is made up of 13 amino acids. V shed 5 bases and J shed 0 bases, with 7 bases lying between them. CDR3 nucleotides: TGCGCCAGCAGGGACGGGAGCACAGATACGCAGTATTTT. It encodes CASRDGSTDTQYF.

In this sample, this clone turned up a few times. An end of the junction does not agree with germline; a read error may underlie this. As DNA, the CDR3 is TGTGCCTGGGACAGGGTAAAGGTCTTT. The encoded protein is CAWDRVKVF. The rearrangement uses TRBV30 and TRBJ1-1, with TRBD1 matching over 7 bases. The CDR3 runs to 9 residues. Germline values: CDR1 GTSNPN, CDR2 SVGIG (reference sequence).

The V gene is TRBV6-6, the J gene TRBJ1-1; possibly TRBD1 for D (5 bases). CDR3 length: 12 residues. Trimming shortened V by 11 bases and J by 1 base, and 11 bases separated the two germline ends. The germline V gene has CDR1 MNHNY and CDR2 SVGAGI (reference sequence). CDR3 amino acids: CAGRGRNTEAFF. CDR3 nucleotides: TGTGCCGGCCGGGGGAGGAACACTGAAGCTTTCTTT.

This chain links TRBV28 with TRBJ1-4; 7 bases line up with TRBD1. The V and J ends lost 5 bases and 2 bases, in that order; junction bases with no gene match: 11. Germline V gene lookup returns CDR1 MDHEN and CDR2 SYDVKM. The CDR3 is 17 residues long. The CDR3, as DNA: TGTGCCAGCAGTCCGTGGGGAGGGGGCGCGACTAATGAAAAACTGTTTTTT. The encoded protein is CASSPWGGGATNEKLFF.

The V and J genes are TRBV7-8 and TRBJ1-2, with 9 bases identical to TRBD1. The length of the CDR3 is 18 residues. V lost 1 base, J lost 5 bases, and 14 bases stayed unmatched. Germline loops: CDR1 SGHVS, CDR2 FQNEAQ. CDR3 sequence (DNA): TGTGCCAGCAGCTTAGAGGGACAGGGATTAGTCTTTGTTTATGGCTACACCTTC. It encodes CASSLEGQGLVFVYGYTF.

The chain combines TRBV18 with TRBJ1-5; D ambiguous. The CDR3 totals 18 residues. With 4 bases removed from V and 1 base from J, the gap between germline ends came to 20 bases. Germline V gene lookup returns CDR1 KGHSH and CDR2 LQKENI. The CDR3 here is CASSREPSWGVSNQPQHF. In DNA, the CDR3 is TGTGCCAGCTCACGAGAGCCAAGCTGGGGTGTCAGCAATCAGCCCCAGCATTTT.

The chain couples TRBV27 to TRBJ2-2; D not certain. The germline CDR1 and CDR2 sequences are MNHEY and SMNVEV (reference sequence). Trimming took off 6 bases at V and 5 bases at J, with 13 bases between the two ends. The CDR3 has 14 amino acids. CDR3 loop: CASREAPRTGELFF. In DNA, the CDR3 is TGTGCCAGCAGAGAGGCCCCGCGGACCGGGGAGCTGTTTTTT.

This CDR3 is CASSLADSPLHF. Written as DNA, the CDR3 is TGCGCCAGCAGCTTGGCCGATTCACCCCTCCACTTT. V is TRBV5-1 and J is TRBJ1-6; unclear D gene. From germline, CDR1 is SGHRS and CDR2 YFSETQ. The CDR3 spans 12 residues. Trimming shortened V by 0 bases and J by 8 bases, and 3 bases separated the two germline ends. Full variable domain (outside the CDR3, taken from reference TRBV5-1 and TRBJ1-6): KAGVTQTPRYLIKTRGQQVTLSCSPISGHRSVSWYQQTPGQGLQFLFEYFSETQRNKGNFPGRFSGRQFSNSRSEMNVSTLELGDSALYLCASSLADSPLHFGNGTRLTVT.

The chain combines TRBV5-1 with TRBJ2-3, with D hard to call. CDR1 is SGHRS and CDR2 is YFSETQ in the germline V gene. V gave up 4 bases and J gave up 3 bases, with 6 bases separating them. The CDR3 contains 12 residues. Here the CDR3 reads CASSKATDTQYF. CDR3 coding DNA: TGCGCCAGCAGCAAGGCAACAGATACGCAGTATTTT.

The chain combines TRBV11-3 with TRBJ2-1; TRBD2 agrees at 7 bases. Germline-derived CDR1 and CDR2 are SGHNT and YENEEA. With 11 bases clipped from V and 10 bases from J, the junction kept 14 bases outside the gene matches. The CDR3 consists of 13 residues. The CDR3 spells CAGKLAFPGEQFF. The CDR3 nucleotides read TGTGCCGGTAAACTAGCGTTCCCTGGGGAGCAGTTCTTC.

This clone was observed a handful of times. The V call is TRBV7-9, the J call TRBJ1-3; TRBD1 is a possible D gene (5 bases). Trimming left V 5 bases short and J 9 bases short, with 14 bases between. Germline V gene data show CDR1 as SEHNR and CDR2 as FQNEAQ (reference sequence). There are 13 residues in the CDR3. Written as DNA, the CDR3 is TGTGCCAGCAGCGGGGGACTCGGGGCCACCATATATTTT. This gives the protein CASSGGLGATIYF.

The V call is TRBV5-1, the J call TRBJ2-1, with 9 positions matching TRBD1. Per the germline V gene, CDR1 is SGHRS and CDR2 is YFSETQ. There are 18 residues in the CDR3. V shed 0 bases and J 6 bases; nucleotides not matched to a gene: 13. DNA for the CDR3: TGCGCCAGCAGCTTGGTCGTTAGGGCCGGGACAGGGTTCAATGAGCAGTTCTTC. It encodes CASSLVVRAGTGFNEQFF.

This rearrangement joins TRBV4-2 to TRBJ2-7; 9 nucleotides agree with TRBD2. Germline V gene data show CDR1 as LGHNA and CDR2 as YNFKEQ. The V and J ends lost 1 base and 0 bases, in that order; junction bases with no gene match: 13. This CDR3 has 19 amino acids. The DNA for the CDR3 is TGTGCCAGCAGCCAAGCCCAAGGGGCTAGCGGGGCCTTCTCCTACGAGCAGTACTTC. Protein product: CASSQAQGASGAFSYEQYF.

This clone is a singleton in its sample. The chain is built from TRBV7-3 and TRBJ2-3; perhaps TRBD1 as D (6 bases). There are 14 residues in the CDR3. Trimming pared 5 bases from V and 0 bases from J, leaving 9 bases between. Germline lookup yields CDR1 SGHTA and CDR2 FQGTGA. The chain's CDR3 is CASSQGPSTDTQYF. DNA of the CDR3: TGTGCCAGCAGCCAGGGGCCGAGCACAGATACGCAGTATTTT.

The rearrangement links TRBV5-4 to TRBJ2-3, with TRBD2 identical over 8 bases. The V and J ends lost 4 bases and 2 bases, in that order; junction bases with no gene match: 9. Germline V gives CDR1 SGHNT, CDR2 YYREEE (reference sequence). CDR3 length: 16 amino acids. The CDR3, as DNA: TGTGCCAGCAGCCGGGGGGGGCTGCTTAACACAGATACGCAGTATTTT. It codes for CASSRGGLLNTDTQYF.

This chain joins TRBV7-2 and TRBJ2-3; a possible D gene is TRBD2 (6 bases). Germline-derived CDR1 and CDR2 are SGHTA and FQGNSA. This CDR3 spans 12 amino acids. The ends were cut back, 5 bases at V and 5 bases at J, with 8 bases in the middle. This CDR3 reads CASSPGVDTQYF. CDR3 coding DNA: TGTGCCAGCAGCCCGGGAGTAGATACGCAGTATTTT. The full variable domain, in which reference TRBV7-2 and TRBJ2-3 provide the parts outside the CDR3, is GAGVSQSPSNKVTEKGKDVELRCDPISGHTALYWYRQSLGQGLEFLIYFQGNSAPDKSGLPSDRFSAERTGGSVSTLTIQRTQQEDSAVYLCASSPGVDTQYFGPGTRLTVL.

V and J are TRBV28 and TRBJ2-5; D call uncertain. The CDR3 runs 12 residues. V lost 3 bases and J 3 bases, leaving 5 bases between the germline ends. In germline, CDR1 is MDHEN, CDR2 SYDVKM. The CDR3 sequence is CASSFGEETQYF. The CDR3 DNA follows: TGTGCCAGCAGTTTTGGCGAAGAGACCCAGTACTTC.

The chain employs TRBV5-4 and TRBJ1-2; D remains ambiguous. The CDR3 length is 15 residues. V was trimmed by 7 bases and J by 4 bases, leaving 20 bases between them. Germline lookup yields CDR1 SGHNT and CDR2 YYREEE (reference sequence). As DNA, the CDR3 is TGTGCCAGCCGATGTATCCCAGGAAAGACCTATGGCTACACCTTC. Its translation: CASRCIPGKTYGYTF.

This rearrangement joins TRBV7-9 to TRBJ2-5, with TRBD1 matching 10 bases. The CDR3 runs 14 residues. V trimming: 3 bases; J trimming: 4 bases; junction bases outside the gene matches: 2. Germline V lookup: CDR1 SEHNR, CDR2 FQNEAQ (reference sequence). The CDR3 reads CASSLDRGTETQYF. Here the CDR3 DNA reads TGTGCCAGCAGCTTGGACAGGGGGACAGAGACCCAGTACTTC.

The CDR3 nucleotides are TGCGCCAGCAGCTTTAGCGGGAGCACAGATACGCAGTATTTT. It is translated as CASSFSGSTDTQYF. The genes are TRBV5-1 and TRBJ2-3, with 7 positions matching TRBD2. With V trimmed by 2 bases and J by 0 bases, 0 bases remained unmatched. The germline CDR1 and CDR2 sequences are SGHRS and YFSETQ. The CDR3 consists of 14 residues.

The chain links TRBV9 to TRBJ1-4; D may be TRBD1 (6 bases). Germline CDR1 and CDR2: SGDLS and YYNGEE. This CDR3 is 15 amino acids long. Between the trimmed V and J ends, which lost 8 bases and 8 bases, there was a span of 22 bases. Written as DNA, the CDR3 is TGTGCCAGTAGGAGGGGGATTAGGGCGCAGGAAAAACTGTTTTTT. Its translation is CASRRGIRAQEKLFF.

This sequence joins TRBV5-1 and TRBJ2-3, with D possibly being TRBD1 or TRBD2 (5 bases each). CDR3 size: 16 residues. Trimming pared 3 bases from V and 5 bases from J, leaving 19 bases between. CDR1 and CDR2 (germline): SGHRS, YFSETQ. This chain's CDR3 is CASSWGWPRSGDTQYF. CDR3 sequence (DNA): TGCGCCAGCAGCTGGGGGTGGCCCAGGTCAGGAGATACGCAGTATTTT.